Listed here are 5 T cell receptor beta chains from one sample, sequenced in a study of PD-L1 blockade in urothelial cancer. Generated by immunoSEQ multiplex PCR, the TCRdb table keeps only in-frame clones and is missing some. The table records 100,000 to 150,000 clones, roughly 82% of them present only once. Indicated time point: peripheral blood 6 weeks after treatment start. Specimen: PBMCs, collected around atezolizumab (anti-PD-L1) treatment. These receptors were collected from a man between 50 and 59 years old with urothelial cancer.

This clone was detected once. The rearrangement uses TRBV4-2 and TRBJ1-6, with D unclear. CDR1 is LGHNA and CDR2 is YNFKEQ in the germline V gene. Trimming pared 0 bases from V and 2 bases from J, leaving 8 bases between. The CDR3 extends over 16 amino acids. The CDR3: CASSQESGTYNSPLHF. The CDR3 DNA reads as TGTGCCAGCAGCCAAGAGTCCGGTACCTATAATTCACCCCTCCACTTT.

The V call is TRBV27, the J call TRBJ1-5; 10 bases agree with TRBD1. Germline assignment: CDR1 MNHEY and CDR2 SMNVEV (reference sequence). The CDR3 extends over 15 amino acids. V shed 3 bases, J shed 6 bases, and the junction held 5 bases outside the gene matches. The CDR3 nucleotides are TGTGCCAGCAGTTTGAGGACAGGGGGTTTTCAGCCCCAGCATTTT. This sequence encodes CASSLRTGGFQPQHF.

The chain recombines TRBV14 with TRBJ1-2; 9 bases line up with TRBD1. This CDR3 has 13 residues. Looked up from germline, CDR1 is SGHDN and CDR2 is FVKESK. J was trimmed by 12 bases and V by 0 bases; bases with no gene match: 5. CDR3 DNA sequence: TGTGCCAGCAGCCAAGATGGGACAGGGTACAACACCTTC. Protein: CASSQDGTGYNTF.

V is TRBV28 and J is TRBJ2-7; D remains ambiguous. The V gene's germline CDR1 is MDHEN and CDR2 SYDVKM. The CDR3 has 13 amino acids. Trimming took 5 bases from V and 2 from J, leaving 10 bases between them. The CDR3 protein is CASSPTPPYEQYF. In nucleotides, the CDR3 is TGTGCCAGCAGTCCGACTCCCCCCTACGAGCAGTACTTC.

A word on this clone: Other DNA sequences of this sample code for an identical CDR3. CDR3 DNA sequence: TGTGCCAGCAGTGAAGTAGCGGCCTTGGAAGCTTTCTTT. This translates into CASSEVAALEAFF. This chain uses TRBV6-1 with TRBJ1-1; D gene ambiguous. The germline V gene encodes CDR1 MNHNS and CDR2 SASEGT. The length of the CDR3 is 13 residues. V lost 1 base and J lost 8, with 11 bases in between.